This entry concerns a single T cell receptor (beta chain). Its antigen is not known. The germline V gene encodes CDR1 SGHVS and CDR2 FQNEAQ. CDR3 length: 15 residues. The V end lost 0 bases, the J end lost 2 bases, and 8 bases lay between the germline ends. Assay: immunoSEQ multiplex PCR; the TCRdb copy retains only in-frame clones and omits some. In the table there are about 3,500 clones, around 92% of which are singletons. Time point here: pre-treatment baseline. The source of the sample is a study of blood T cell dynamics during melanoma immunotherapy. Study results and caveats: Cell-free DNA CDR3 sequences most resembled the immune-effector CD8+ subset, which was also most clonal. Clones driving repertoire changes may be melanoma-specific or general immune activation.

This TCR was recovered from a human donor with melanoma. Material: effector memory CD8+ T cells from blood, obtained from a patient treated with checkpoint blockade. This rearrangement joins TRBV7-8 to TRBJ2-1; D gene unclear. CDR3 sequence reads: CASSLAKVAYNEQFF. In DNA form, the CDR3 reads TGTGCCAGCAGCTTAGCGAAAGTCGCCTACAATGAGCAGTTCTTC.